Here is one TCR beta chain with its context. The sample comes from a study of a mutant IDH1 vaccine in newly diagnosed glioma. Time point reported: baseline, week 1 (first vaccination visit). The treatment denotes: pre-vaccination baseline after standard-of-care therapy. This CDR3 spans 16 amino acids. From germline, CDR1 is SGHVS and CDR2 FQNEAQ. V shed 4 bases, J shed 1 base, and the junction held 4 bases outside the gene matches. Measured with immunoSEQ multiplex PCR; TCRdb has only the in-frame clones, and not every one. Of fewer than 85,000 clones in the sample, roughly 85% were seen once. The receptor was derived from a man in his thirties or forties with glioma. The sequenced sample was PBMCs, obtained from a glioma patient treated with radiotherapy, temozolomide or both. The V gene is TRBV7-8, the J gene TRBJ2-4; TRBD1 aligns across 10 bases. CDR3 nucleotides: TGTGCCAGCAGCTCCGGGGGACAGGGGGCCAAAAACATTCAGTACTTC. Translation: CASSSGGQGAKNIQYF.